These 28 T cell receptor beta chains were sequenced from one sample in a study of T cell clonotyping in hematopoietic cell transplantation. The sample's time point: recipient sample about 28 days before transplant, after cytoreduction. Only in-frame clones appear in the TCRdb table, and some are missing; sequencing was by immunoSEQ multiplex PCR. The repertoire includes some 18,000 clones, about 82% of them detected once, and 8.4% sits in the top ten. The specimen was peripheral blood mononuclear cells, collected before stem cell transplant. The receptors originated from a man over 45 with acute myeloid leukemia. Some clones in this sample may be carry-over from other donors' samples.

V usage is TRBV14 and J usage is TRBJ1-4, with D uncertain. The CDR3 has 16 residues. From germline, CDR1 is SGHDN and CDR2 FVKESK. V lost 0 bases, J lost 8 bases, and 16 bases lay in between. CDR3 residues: CASSQEGPSIGEKLFF. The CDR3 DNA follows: TGTGCCAGCAGCCAAGAGGGCCCTTCCATCGGGGAAAAACTGTTTTTT.

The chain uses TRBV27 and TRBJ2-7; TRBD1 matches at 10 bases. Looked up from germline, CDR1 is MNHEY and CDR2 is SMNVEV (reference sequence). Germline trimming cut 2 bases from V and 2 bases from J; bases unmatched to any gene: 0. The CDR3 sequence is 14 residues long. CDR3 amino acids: CASSLGTGAYEQYF. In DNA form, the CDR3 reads TGTGCCAGCAGTTTAGGGACAGGGGCCTACGAGCAGTACTTC.

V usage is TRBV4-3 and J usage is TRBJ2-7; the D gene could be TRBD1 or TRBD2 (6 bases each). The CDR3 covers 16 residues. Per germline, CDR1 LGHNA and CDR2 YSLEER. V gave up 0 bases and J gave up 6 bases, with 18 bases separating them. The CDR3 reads CASSQDLGGLLSEQYF. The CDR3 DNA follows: TGCGCCAGCAGCCAAGATCTGGGGGGCCTCCTCTCCGAGCAGTACTTC.

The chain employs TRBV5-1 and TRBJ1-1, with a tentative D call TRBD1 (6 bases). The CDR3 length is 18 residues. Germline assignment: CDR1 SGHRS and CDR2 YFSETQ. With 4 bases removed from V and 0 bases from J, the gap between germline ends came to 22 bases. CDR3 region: CASSRGIGGTLMNTEAFF. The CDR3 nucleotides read TGCGCCAGCAGCCGGGGGATCGGGGGCACTCTTATGAACACTGAAGCTTTCTTT.

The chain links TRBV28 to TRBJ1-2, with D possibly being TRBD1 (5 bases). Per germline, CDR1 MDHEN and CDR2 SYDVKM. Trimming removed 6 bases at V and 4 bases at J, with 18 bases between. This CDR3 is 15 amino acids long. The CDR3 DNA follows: TGTGCCAGCAGGGCCCGGGACGGATACTTCTATGGCTACACCTTC. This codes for CASRARDGYFYGYTF.

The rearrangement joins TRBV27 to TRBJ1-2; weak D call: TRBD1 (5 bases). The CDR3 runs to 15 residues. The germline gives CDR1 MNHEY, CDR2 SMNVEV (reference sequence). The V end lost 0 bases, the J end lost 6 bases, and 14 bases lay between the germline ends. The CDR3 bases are TGTGCCAGCAGTTTATCGATACCAGGGTTACATGGCTACACCTTC. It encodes CASSLSIPGLHGYTF.

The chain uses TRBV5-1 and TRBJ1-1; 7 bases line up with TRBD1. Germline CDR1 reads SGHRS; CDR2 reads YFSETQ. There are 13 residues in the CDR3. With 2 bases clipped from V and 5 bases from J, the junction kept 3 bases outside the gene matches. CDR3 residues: CASSFAGGTEAFF. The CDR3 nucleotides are TGCGCCAGCAGCTTCGCAGGGGGGACTGAAGCTTTCTTT.

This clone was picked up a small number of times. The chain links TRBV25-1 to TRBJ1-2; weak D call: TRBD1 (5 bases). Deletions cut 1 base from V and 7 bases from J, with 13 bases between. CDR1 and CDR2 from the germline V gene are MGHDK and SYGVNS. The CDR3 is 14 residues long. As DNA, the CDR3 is TGTGCCAGCAGTGAATGGGGGGGGAGGTTTGGCTACACCTTC. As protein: CASSEWGGRFGYTF.

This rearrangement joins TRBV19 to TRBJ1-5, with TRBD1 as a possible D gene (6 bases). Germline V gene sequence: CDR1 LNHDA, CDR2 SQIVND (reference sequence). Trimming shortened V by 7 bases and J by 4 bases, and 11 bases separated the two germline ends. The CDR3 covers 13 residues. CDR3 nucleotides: TGTGCCAGTAAGGACAGAAAAAATCAGCCCCAGCATTTT. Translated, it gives CASKDRKNQPQHF.

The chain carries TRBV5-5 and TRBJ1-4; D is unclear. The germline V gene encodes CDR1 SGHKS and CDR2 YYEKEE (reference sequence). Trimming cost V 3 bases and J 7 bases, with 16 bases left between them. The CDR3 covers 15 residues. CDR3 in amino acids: CASSYLDGGVEKLFF. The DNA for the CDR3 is TGTGCCAGCAGCTACCTGGACGGTGGTGTTGAAAAACTGTTTTTT.

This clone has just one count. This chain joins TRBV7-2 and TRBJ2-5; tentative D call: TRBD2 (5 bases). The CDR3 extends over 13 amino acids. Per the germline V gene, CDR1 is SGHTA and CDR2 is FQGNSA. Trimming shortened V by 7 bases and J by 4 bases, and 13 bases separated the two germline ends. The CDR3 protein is CASTNRGVETQYF. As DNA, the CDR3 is TGTGCCAGCACCAACCGGGGAGTAGAGACCCAGTACTTC.

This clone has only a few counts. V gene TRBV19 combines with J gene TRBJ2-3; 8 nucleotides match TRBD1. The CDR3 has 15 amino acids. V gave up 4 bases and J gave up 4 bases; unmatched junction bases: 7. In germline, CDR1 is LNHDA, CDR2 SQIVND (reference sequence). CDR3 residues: CASSTQGARADTQYF. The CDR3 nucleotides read TGTGCCAGTAGTACTCAGGGGGCTCGGGCAGATACGCAGTATTTT.

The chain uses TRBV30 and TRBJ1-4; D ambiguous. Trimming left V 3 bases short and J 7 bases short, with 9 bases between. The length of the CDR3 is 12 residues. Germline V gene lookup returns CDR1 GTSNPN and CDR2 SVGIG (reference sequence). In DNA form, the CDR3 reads TGTGCCTGGAGACCGGGCGGTGAAAAACTGTTTTTT. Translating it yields CAWRPGGEKLFF. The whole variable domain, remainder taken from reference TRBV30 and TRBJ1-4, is SQTIHQWPATLVQPVGSPLSLECTVEGTSNPNLYWYRQAAGRGLQLLFYSVGIGQISSEVPQNLSASRPQDRQFILSSKKLLLSDSGFYLCAWRPGGEKLFFGSGTQLSVL.

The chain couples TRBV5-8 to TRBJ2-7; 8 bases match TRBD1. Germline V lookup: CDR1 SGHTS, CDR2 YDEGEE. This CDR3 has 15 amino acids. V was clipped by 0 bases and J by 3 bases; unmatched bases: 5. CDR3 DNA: TGTGCCAGCAGCTTGGCCGGGACAGGAAACTACGAGCAGTACTTC. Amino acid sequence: CASSLAGTGNYEQYF.

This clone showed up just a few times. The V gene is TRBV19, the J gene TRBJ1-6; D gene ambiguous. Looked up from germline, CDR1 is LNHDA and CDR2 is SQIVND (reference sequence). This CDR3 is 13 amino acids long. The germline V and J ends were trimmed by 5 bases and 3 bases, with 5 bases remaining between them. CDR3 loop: CASSANYNSPLHF. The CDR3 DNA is TGTGCCAGTAGTGCCAACTATAATTCACCCCTCCACTTT.

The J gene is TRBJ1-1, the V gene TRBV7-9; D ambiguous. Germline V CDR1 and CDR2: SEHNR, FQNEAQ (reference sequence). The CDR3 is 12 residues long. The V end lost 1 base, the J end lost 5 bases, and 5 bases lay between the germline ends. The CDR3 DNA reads TGTGCCAGCAGCTTAGTAGTGACTGAAGCTTTCTTT. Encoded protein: CASSLVVTEAFF.

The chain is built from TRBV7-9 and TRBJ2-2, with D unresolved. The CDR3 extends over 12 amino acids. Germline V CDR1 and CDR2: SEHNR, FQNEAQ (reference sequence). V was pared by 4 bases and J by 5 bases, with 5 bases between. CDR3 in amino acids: CASSYRTGELFF. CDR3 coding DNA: TGTGCCAGCAGCTACCGAACCGGGGAGCTGTTTTTT. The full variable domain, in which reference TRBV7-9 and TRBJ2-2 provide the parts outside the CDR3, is DTGVSQNPRHKITKRGQNVTFRCDPISEHNRLYWYRQTLGQGPEFLTYFQNEAQLEKSRLLSDRFSAERPKGSFSTLEIQRTEQGDSAMYLCASSYRTGELFFGEGSRLTVL.

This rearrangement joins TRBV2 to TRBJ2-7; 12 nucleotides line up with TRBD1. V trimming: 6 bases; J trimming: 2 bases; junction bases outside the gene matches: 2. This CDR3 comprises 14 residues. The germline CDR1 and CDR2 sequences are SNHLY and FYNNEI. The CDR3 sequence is CASRRDRGPYEQYF. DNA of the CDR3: TGTGCCAGCAGAAGGGACAGGGGGCCCTACGAGCAGTACTTC.

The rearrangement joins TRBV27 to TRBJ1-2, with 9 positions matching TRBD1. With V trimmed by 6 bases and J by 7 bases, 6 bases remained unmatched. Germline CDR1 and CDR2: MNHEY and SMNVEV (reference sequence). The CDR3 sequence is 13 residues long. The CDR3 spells CASSRDRVRGYTF. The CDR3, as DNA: TGTGCCAGCAGCCGGGACAGGGTTCGTGGCTACACCTTC.

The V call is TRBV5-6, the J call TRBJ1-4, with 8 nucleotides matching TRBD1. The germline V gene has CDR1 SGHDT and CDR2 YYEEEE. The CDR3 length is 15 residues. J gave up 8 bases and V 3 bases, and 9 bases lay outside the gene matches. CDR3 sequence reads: CASSYSTGAREKLFF. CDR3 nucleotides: TGTGCCAGCAGCTACTCGACAGGGGCGAGGGAAAAACTGTTTTTT.

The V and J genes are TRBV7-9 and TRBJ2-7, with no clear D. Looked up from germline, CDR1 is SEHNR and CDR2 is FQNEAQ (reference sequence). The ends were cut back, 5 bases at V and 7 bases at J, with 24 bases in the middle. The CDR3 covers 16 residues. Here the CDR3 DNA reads TGTGCCAGCAGCGGCCCTGTCGGCGAGGCGGTGATTGAGCAGTACTTC. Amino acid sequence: CASSGPVGEAVIEQYF. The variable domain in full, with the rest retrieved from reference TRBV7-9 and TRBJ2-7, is DTGVSQNPRHKITKRGQNVTFRCDPISEHNRLYWYRQTLGQGPEFLTYFQNEAQLEKSRLLSDRFSAERPKGSFSTLEIQRTEQGDSAMYLCASSGPVGEAVIEQYFGPGTRLTVT.

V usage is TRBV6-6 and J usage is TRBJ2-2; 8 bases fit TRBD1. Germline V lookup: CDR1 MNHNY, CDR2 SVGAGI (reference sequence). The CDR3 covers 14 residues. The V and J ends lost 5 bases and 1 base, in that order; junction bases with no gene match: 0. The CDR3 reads CASSDRGNTGELFF. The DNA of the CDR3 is TGTGCCAGCAGTGACAGGGGGAACACCGGGGAGCTGTTTTTT.

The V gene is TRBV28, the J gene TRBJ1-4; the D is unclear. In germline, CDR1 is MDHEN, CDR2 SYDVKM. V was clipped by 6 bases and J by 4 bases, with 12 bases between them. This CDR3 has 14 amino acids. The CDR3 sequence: CASSSDGVNEKLFF. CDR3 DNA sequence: TGTGCCAGCAGCTCGGACGGAGTTAATGAAAAACTGTTTTTT.

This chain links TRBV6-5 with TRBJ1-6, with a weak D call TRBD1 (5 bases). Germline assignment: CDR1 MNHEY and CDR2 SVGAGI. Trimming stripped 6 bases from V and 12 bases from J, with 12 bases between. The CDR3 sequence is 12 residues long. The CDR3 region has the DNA TGTGCCAGCAGCTCGATCAGGGAACCCCTCCACTTT. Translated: CASSSIREPLHF.

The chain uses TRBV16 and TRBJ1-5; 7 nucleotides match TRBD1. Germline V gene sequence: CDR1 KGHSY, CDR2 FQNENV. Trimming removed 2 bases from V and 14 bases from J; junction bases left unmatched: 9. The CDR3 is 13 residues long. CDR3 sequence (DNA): TGTGCCAGCAGCCAAGACCCGGGACAGCTAAAGCATTTT. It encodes CASSQDPGQLKHF.

The CDR3 sequence is CATSRDLGGGETQYF. The CDR3, as DNA: TGTGCCACCAGCAGAGATCTGGGGGGAGGGGAGACCCAGTACTTC. The rearrangement uses TRBV15 and TRBJ2-5; 7 nucleotides line up with TRBD2. The CDR3 is 15 amino acids. Germline CDR1 and CDR2: LNHNV and YYDKDF (reference sequence). V was clipped by 0 bases and J by 5 bases; unmatched bases: 6.

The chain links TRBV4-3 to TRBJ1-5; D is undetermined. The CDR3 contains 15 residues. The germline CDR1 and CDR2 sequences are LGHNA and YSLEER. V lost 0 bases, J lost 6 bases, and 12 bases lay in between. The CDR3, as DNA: TGCGCCAGCAGCCAAGAGACTCGGGCCGGTCAGCCCCAGCATTTT. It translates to CASSQETRAGQPQHF.

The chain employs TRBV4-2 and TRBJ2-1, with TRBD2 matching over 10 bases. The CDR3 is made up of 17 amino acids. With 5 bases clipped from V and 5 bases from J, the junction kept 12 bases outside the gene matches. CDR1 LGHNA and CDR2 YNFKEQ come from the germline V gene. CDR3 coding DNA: TGTGCCAGCAGCAATAGGGGAGCGGGGGGGCGCCACAATGAGCAGTTCTTC. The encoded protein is CASSNRGAGGRHNEQFF.